Presented here are 21 T cell receptor beta chains from one specimen sequenced in a study of shared clonotypes between healthy human individuals (dated by TCRdb to 2018 to 2021). The library was made by the immunoSEQ multiplex PCR assay. TCRdb provides this immuneACCESS table in a form limited to in-frame rearrangements. Some clones are lacking; in checked studies, under half of them reflect an unresolved V gene, and why the rest are absent is not known. This sample holds approximately 940,000 clones; less than 85% were observed only once. The leading ten clones occupy roughly 1.5% of the sample. Sequencing used memory CD4+ T cells sorted from blood. In the paper's terms, the cell subset or site label means: CD45RA-negative fraction. The receptors come from a man between 18 and 29 years old in good health.

This clone was seen a handful of times. This chain links TRBV7-2 with TRBJ2-7, with D maybe TRBD2 (7 bases). This CDR3 is 15 amino acids long. Trimming shortened V by 3 bases and J by 1 base, and 13 bases separated the two germline ends. The germline gives CDR1 SGHTA, CDR2 FQGNSA. The CDR3 nucleotides are TGTGCCAGCAGCTTGGGCGGGGGCCTATCCTACGAGCAGTACTTC. Its protein is CASSLGGGLSYEQYF.

The chain links TRBV1 to TRBJ2-4; the table gives TRBD2 as D, unverified against the DNA. TRBV1 is recorded as a pseudogene. The CDR3 loop spans 12 amino acids. CDR3 DNA: TGCACCAGCAGCCCGGACGGCGGGGCCGAGCACTTC. Protein sequence: CTSSPDGGAEHF.

Ten or more counts support this clone. The chain combines TRBV25-1 with TRBJ2-2, with TRBD2 matching 7 bases. This CDR3 spans 18 amino acids. From germline, CDR1 is MGHDK and CDR2 SYGVNS. J lost 0 bases, V lost 2 bases, and 9 bases had no gene match. The CDR3, as DNA: TGTGCCAGCAGTGAAAGCCCCGGAGCGGGGACGAACACCGGGGAGCTGTTTTTT. Translating gives CASSESPGAGTNTGELFF.

This chain uses TRBV6-5 with TRBJ2-1, with TRBD2 identical over 10 bases. CDR1 and CDR2 (germline): MNHEY, SVGAGI. J lost 5 bases, V lost 0 bases, and 4 bases had no gene match. The CDR3 is made up of 16 amino acids. CDR3 sequence reads: CASSYSGAGGNNEQFF. In DNA form, the CDR3 reads TGTGCCAGCAGTTACTCGGGAGCGGGAGGGAACAATGAGCAGTTCTTC.

The chain has TRBV7-2 and TRBJ1-2; D not resolved. V dropped 1 base and J dropped 5 bases, with 11 bases sitting between them. This CDR3 has 14 residues. Per the germline V gene, CDR1 is SGHTA and CDR2 is FQGNSA. The CDR3 bases are TGTGCCAGCAGCTTAGGCGCTCAGCTTTATGGCTACACCTTC. Translated, it gives CASSLGAQLYGYTF.

The V and J genes are TRBV6-6 and TRBJ2-7; D assignment may be TRBD1 or TRBD2 (5 bases each). The V and J ends lost 6 bases and 0 bases respectively, with 12 bases between them. In germline, CDR1 is MNHNY, CDR2 SVGAGI (reference sequence). The CDR3 contains 14 residues. The DNA of the CDR3 is TGTGCCAGCAGCAGGGACCTCTCCTCCTACGAGCAGTACTTC. It encodes CASSRDLSSYEQYF.

The chain joins TRBV5-4 to TRBJ2-5; D may be TRBD1 or TRBD2 (6 bases each). This CDR3 has 14 amino acids. Trimming cost V 1 base and J 2 bases, with 9 bases left between them. The germline CDR1 and CDR2 sequences are SGHNT and YYREEE (reference sequence). CDR3 sequence (DNA): TGTGCCAGCAGCTTGAAAGGGGGGCAAGAGACCCAGTACTTC. This gives the protein CASSLKGGQETQYF.

About this clone itself: Other DNA sequences in the same sample also yield this CDR3. This chain connects TRBV12-5 to TRBJ2-5; TRBD1 agrees at 8 bases. The J segment lost 5 bases and the V segment lost 5 bases, leaving 7 bases of the junction unmatched. Germline loops: CDR1 LGHNT, CDR2 FRNRAP. The CDR3 has 14 residues. The CDR3 region has the DNA TGTGCTAGTGGTATCCAGGGGGCTGGTGAGACCCAGTACTTC. It specifies CASGIQGAGETQYF.

The gene calls are TRBV28 and TRBJ1-2; D ambiguous. This CDR3 is built from 13 residues. CDR1 MDHEN and CDR2 SYDVKM come from the germline V gene. The germline V and J ends were trimmed by 1 base and 8 bases, with 11 bases remaining between them. DNA for the CDR3: TGTGCCAGCAGTTTATCGGACCTCGGGGGCTACACCTTC. Its translation is CASSLSDLGGYTF.

This clone was seen repeatedly, ten times or more. The chain links TRBV7-2 to TRBJ1-5; 7 nucleotides line up with TRBD1. Germline V lookup: CDR1 SGHTA, CDR2 FQGNSA. Trimming removed 6 bases from V and 7 bases from J; junction bases left unmatched: 6. CDR3 length: 13 amino acids. The chain's CDR3 is CASSEGGYQPQHF. The CDR3, as DNA: TGTGCCAGCAGTGAAGGGGGCTACCAGCCCCAGCATTTT.

This sequence joins TRBV10-3 and TRBJ2-1; 13 bases fit TRBD2. The ends lost 8 bases at V and 7 bases at J; junction bases unmatched: 5. The CDR3 is 14 residues long. The germline V gene has CDR1 ENHRY and CDR2 SYGVKD. The chain's CDR3 is CAIALAGGMNEQFF. CDR3 nucleotide sequence: TGTGCCATCGCACTAGCGGGAGGGATGAATGAGCAGTTCTTC.

This chain links TRBV11-2 with TRBJ1-6, with 7 bases identical to TRBD1. CDR1 is SGHAT, CDR2 FQNNGV, per germline. The junction had 3 bases not matched to a gene; V was cut back by 0 bases and J by 7 bases. This CDR3 spans 15 amino acids. CDR3 sequence reads: CASSLDGGQNSPLHF. The CDR3 DNA follows: TGTGCCAGCAGCTTAGATGGGGGACAGAATTCACCCCTCCACTTT.

This clone was detected a few times. The gene calls are TRBV2 and TRBJ1-2, with unresolved D. This CDR3 has 11 amino acids. Germline V gene data show CDR1 as SNHLY and CDR2 as FYNNEI. V dropped 2 bases and J dropped 5 bases, with 3 bases sitting between them. CDR3 residues: CASSESYGYTF. The CDR3 DNA is TGTGCCAGCAGTGAATCGTATGGCTACACCTTC. Combining the CDR3 with reference TRBV2 and TRBJ1-2 gives the whole variable domain EPEVTQTPSHQVTQMGQEVILRCVPISNHLYFYWYRQILGQKVEFLVSFYNNEISEKSEIFDDQFSVERPDGSNFTLKIRSTKLEDSAMYFCASSESYGYTFGSGTRLTVV.

The chain uses TRBV18 and TRBJ1-3; perhaps TRBD1 as D (6 bases). The germline V gene has CDR1 KGHSH and CDR2 LQKENI. V was trimmed by 5 bases and J by 0 bases, leaving 11 bases between them. The CDR3 runs to 15 residues. CDR3 loop: CASSSRDNSGNTIYF. DNA of the CDR3: TGTGCCAGCTCATCTCGGGACAACTCTGGAAACACCATATATTTT.

This rearrangement joins TRBV11-2 to TRBJ2-7; D is unclear. CDR3 length equals 14 residues. CDR1 and CDR2 (germline): SGHAT, FQNNGV. V lost 6 bases and J 0 bases, leaving 12 bases between the germline ends. DNA of the CDR3: TGTGCCAGCAGACCAACCCTTAGCTCCTACGAGCAGTACTTC. It yields the protein CASRPTLSSYEQYF.

The chain links TRBV5-1 to TRBJ1-4; D gene uncertain. The CDR3 is made up of 15 amino acids. Trimming left V 2 bases short and J 0 bases short, with 8 bases between. Germline values: CDR1 SGHRS, CDR2 YFSETQ. This chain's CDR3 is CASSFVSATNEKLFF. CDR3 DNA: TGCGCCAGCAGCTTTGTGTCTGCAACTAATGAAAAACTGTTTTTT.

The J gene is TRBJ2-7, the V gene TRBV7-2, with 11 nucleotides matching TRBD2. V shed 3 bases and J 5 bases; nucleotides not matched to a gene: 9. The CDR3 length is 16 residues. The V gene's germline CDR1 is SGHTA and CDR2 FQGNSA. CDR3 nucleotides: TGTGCCAGCAGCTTGGCGAGACTAGCGGGAAGCAACGAGCAGTACTTC. The encoded protein is CASSLARLAGSNEQYF.

This clone has just a few counts. Other DNA sequences in the same sample also yield this CDR3. V and J are TRBV5-6 and TRBJ2-3, with D unresolved. There are 14 residues in the CDR3. Trimming took 0 bases from V and 2 from J, leaving 7 bases between them. The V gene's germline CDR1 is SGHDT and CDR2 YYEEEE. CDR3 nucleotides: TGTGCCAGCAGCTTGGGCAGTCTCACAGATACGCAGTATTTT. It encodes CASSLGSLTDTQYF.

The chain joins TRBV4-1 to TRBJ1-1; D is possibly TRBD1 (5 bases). Trimming cost V 0 bases and J 1 base, with 15 bases left between them. This CDR3 region has 17 residues. The germline gives CDR1 MGHRA, CDR2 YSYEKL. CDR3 residues: CASSQEIPGGANTEAFF. In nucleotides, the CDR3 is TGCGCCAGCAGCCAAGAAATCCCTGGCGGGGCGAACACTGAAGCTTTCTTT.

On this clone itself: In the same sample, other DNA sequences code for this CDR3. The chain employs TRBV27 and TRBJ1-3; D is unresolved. The ends were cut back, 3 bases at V and 4 bases at J, with 7 bases in the middle. Germline values: CDR1 MNHEY, CDR2 SMNVEV (reference sequence). The CDR3 is 13 residues long. CDR3 sequence: CASSFAGGNTIYF. The CDR3 nucleotides read TGTGCCAGCAGTTTCGCCGGAGGAAACACCATATATTTT.

The chain has TRBV5-1 and TRBJ2-7; tentative D call: TRBD2 (6 bases). The CDR3 totals 12 residues. Per the germline V gene, CDR1 is SGHRS and CDR2 is YFSETQ. The ends were cut back, 4 bases at V and 6 bases at J, with 11 bases in the middle. The DNA of the CDR3 is TGCGCCAGCAGCATCGGGGGTATCGAGCAGTACTTC. Translated: CASSIGGIEQYF.